This T cell receptor beta chain was captured in a study of T cells expressing NK-cell markers. Study-level background: Serological testing identified seven of the eight sequenced donors as HCMV-seropositive and one as seronegative. Overall study findings and caveats: Once again these clonotypes came out on top in the CD3+CD56-NKG2C+ fraction of a handful of donors. Roughly 6 of the donors carried dominant NKG2C+ clonotypes that took up about 1.0-7.0% of their CD8+ T cells.

The CDR3 consists of 16 residues. Per germline, CDR1 SGHDT and CDR2 YYEEEE. TCRdb re-called the 5' RACE reads; one entry per CDR3 protein, DNA not given. In all, the sample yields about 460,000 distinct CDR3 sequences. A remark on this clonotype: What it recognizes is unknown.

The chain joins TRBV5-6 to TRBJ1-2; TCRdb lists TRBD1, though no DNA is available to test this call. The sample comprised blood T cells: a sorted CD56 or NKG2C T cell subset, CD4+ or CD8+ T cells, or bulk PBMC T cells (not recorded which). The receptor comes from a woman in her 50s in good health. This CDR3 is CASSPYRQGESDGYTF.